The sequence of this T cell receptor (beta chain) was determined in a study of blood T cell repertoires in COVID-19. Study-wide context: Acute-phase and convalescent COVID-19 samples originated in the United States, Italy and Spain. The analysed material was cDNA or gDNA that came from T cells, B-cell-depleted T cells, or PBMCs.

Original handling: Using reference gene primer amplification, nucleated cell counts were estimated. The table came from immunoSEQ multiplex PCR; TCRdb's copy has only in-frame clones and leaves some out. V and J calls plus clone size are reproduced from that table; the DNA served to infer D and trimming. The sample lists over 150,000 clones; roughly 84% were seen once. This CDR3 has 14 amino acids. CDR1 and CDR2 from the germline V gene are SNHLY and FYNNEI. The V and J ends lost 4 bases and 3 bases, in that order; junction bases with no gene match: 2. The chain uses TRBV2 and TRBJ2-7; 11 positions agree with TRBD2. This clonotype was obtained from a middle-aged man with acute or convalescent COVID-19. The source material was peripheral blood. Here the CDR3 DNA reads TGTGCCAGCAGTGGACTAGCGGGGCGCTACGAGCAGTACTTC. Translating it yields CASSGLAGRYEQYF.